The 27 T cell receptor beta chains given below trace back to one sample, sequenced in a study of T cell changes during pregnancy in multiple sclerosis. The method was immunoSEQ multiplex PCR; TCRdb's version includes in-frame clones alone and lacks a portion of them. The repertoire consists of under 40,000 clones, with about 92% occurring once and the leading ten covering about 9%. Sample: CD8+ T cells from peripheral blood mononuclear cells, taken in the third trimester of pregnancy. The receptors derive from a female donor with multiple sclerosis, enrolled in a pregnancy study.

The V and J genes are TRBV5-6 and TRBJ1-1; TRBD1 might be the D (5 bases). V dropped 6 bases and J dropped 7 bases, with 16 bases sitting between them. CDR3 size: 13 residues. Per the germline V gene, CDR1 is SGHDT and CDR2 is YYEEEE. The CDR3 loop reads CASTWVQGVEAFF. The CDR3 region has the DNA TGTGCCAGCACGTGGGTGCAGGGCGTTGAAGCTTTCTTT.

The V gene is TRBV9, the J gene TRBJ2-7; 7 bases agree with TRBD1. V dropped 4 bases and J dropped 3; count of bases not matched to a gene: 7. CDR3 size: 14 residues. Per the germline V gene, CDR1 is SGDLS and CDR2 is YYNGEE. The CDR3 DNA reads TGTGCCAGCAGCCTGGGGACAGAGAACTACGAGCAGTACTTC. This encodes CASSLGTENYEQYF. The complete variable domain, with remaining parts taken from reference TRBV9 and TRBJ2-7, reads DSGVTQTPKHLITATGQRVTLRCSPRSGDLSVYWYQQSLDQGLQFLIQYYNGEERAKGNILERFSAQQFPDLHSELNLSSLELGDSALYFCASSLGTENYEQYFGPGTRLTVT.

This chain joins TRBV2 and TRBJ2-2; TRBD2 might be the D (6 bases). CDR1 is SNHLY, CDR2 FYNNEI, per germline. Trimming took off 6 bases at V and 5 bases at J, with 16 bases between the two ends. The CDR3 is 15 residues long. The DNA of the CDR3 is TGTGCCAGCAGCAGCCCGGGGACTTCGACCGGGGAGCTGTTTTTT. Its translation: CASSSPGTSTGELFF.

This rearrangement joins TRBV5-1 to TRBJ1-1; no reliable D call. In germline, CDR1 is SGHRS, CDR2 YFSETQ. V was cut by 0 bases and J by 3 bases, with 6 bases left in between. This CDR3 is built from 13 residues. The CDR3 bases are TGCGCCAGCAGCTTGGCGCCAGACACTGAAGCTTTCTTT. Its translation is CASSLAPDTEAFF.

In DNA form, the CDR3 reads TGTGCCAGCAGTGCCGATTGGTCGGGGAATTCACCCCTCCACTTT. This gives the protein CASSADWSGNSPLHF. V usage is TRBV2 and J usage is TRBJ1-6; the D is unclear. Per the germline V gene, CDR1 is SNHLY and CDR2 is FYNNEI. V lost 4 bases to trimming and J lost 7 bases, with 14 bases between them. This CDR3 contains 15 residues.

The chain couples TRBV9 to TRBJ2-2, with a possible D match to TRBD1 (5 bases). The CDR3 loop spans 17 amino acids. Germline lookup yields CDR1 SGDLS and CDR2 YYNGEE. Trimming stripped 1 base from V and 0 bases from J, with 13 bases between. CDR3 protein: CASSVPQGRANTGELFF. The CDR3 nucleotides read TGTGCCAGCAGCGTACCTCAGGGCCGTGCGAACACCGGGGAGCTGTTTTTT.

The sample holds a few counts of this clone. The chain combines TRBV6-4 with TRBJ2-3; D unclear. CDR3 length: 14 amino acids. Trimming took off 3 bases at V and 4 bases at J, with 11 bases between the two ends. Germline CDR1 is MRHNA and CDR2 is SNTAGT. CDR3 in amino acids: CASSDRQEADTQYF. Written as DNA, the CDR3 is TGTGCCAGCAGTGATCGGCAGGAAGCAGATACGCAGTATTTT.

J is TRBJ2-3 and V is TRBV5-1; TRBD2 matches 12 bases. V shed 0 bases, J shed 2 bases, and the junction held 13 bases outside the gene matches. The CDR3 has 20 amino acids. Germline assignment: CDR1 SGHRS and CDR2 YFSETQ. The CDR3 DNA reads TGCGCCAGCAGCTTGGCCGGAGTACTAGCGGGGGGAACAGACACAGATACGCAGTATTTT. This translates into CASSLAGVLAGGTDTDTQYF.

V usage is TRBV9 and J usage is TRBJ2-1, with 16 positions matching TRBD2. V shed 7 bases and J 0 bases; nucleotides not matched to a gene: 7. Germline lookup yields CDR1 SGDLS and CDR2 YYNGEE. This CDR3 has 18 amino acids. The CDR3 bases are TGTGCCAGCGGAGGGGGACTAGCGGGGGGGAGCTCCTACAATGAGCAGTTCTTC. Its translation: CASGGGLAGGSSYNEQFF. The entire variable domain, with the rest obtained from reference TRBV9 and TRBJ2-1, is as follows: DSGVTQTPKHLITATGQRVTLRCSPRSGDLSVYWYQQSLDQGLQFLIQYYNGEERAKGNILERFSAQQFPDLHSELNLSSLELGDSALYFCASGGGLAGGSSYNEQFFGPGTRLTVL.

V gene TRBV5-5 combines with J gene TRBJ1-1, with D perhaps TRBD1 (6 bases). Trimming stripped 7 bases from V and 3 bases from J, with 16 bases between. The CDR3 consists of 14 residues. Germline loops: CDR1 SGHKS, CDR2 YYEKEE (reference sequence). The CDR3 region is CASQPRGGYTEAFF. CDR3 nucleotide sequence: TGTGCCAGCCAACCCAGGGGAGGGTACACTGAAGCTTTCTTT.

This clone was seen a single time. The chain is built from TRBV4-1 and TRBJ2-7; 8 bases align to TRBD1. The germline V gene encodes CDR1 MGHRA and CDR2 YSYEKL. The CDR3 covers 15 residues. Trimming at V came to 1 base and at J to 0 bases, leaving 2 bases not matched to a gene. CDR3 sequence reads: CASSQGTGISYEQYF. For the CDR3, the DNA is TGCGCCAGCAGCCAAGGGACAGGGATCTCCTACGAGCAGTACTTC.

This rearrangement joins TRBV5-4 to TRBJ2-6, with TRBD2 matching 7 bases. Per germline, CDR1 SGHNT and CDR2 YYREEE (reference sequence). After removal of 5 bases from V and 0 bases from J, the junction contained 11 bases not matched to a gene. This CDR3 region has 18 residues. The CDR3 region is CASSPRPGGSSGANVLTF. The CDR3 DNA reads as TGTGCCAGCAGTCCCCGGCCGGGGGGAAGCTCTGGGGCCAACGTCCTGACTTTC.

The V call is TRBV6-1, the J call TRBJ2-7; 9 nucleotides match TRBD1. With 8 bases clipped from V and 4 bases from J, the junction kept 9 bases outside the gene matches. The length of the CDR3 is 14 residues. Germline V gene sequence: CDR1 MNHNS, CDR2 SASEGT. The CDR3 here is CASGTGGAVYEQYF. The CDR3 DNA reads TGTGCCAGCGGAACAGGGGGCGCAGTTTACGAGCAGTACTTC.

The chain has TRBV6-5 and TRBJ2-1; 8 nucleotides match TRBD2. This CDR3 is 13 amino acids long. Germline V gives CDR1 MNHEY, CDR2 SVGAGI. With V trimmed by 3 bases and J by 8 bases, 3 bases remained unmatched. The CDR3 reads CASSYWRGDEQFF. CDR3 sequence (DNA): TGTGCCAGCAGTTATTGGCGGGGGGATGAGCAGTTCTTC.

The chain uses TRBV6-5 and TRBJ2-1; D gene uncertain. Trimming pared 8 bases from V and 7 bases from J, leaving 9 bases between. This CDR3 has 11 residues. CDR1 is MNHEY, CDR2 SVGAGI, per germline. CDR3 sequence: CASGGWNEQFF. CDR3 DNA: TGTGCCAGCGGCGGATGGAATGAGCAGTTCTTC.

The chain recombines TRBV6-1 with TRBJ1-5; TRBD1 agrees at 7 bases. V was clipped by 6 bases and J by 6 bases; unmatched bases: 11. The CDR3 length is 15 residues. Germline-derived CDR1 and CDR2 are MNHNS and SASEGT. The CDR3, as DNA: TGTGCCAGCAGCCCTCAGGAGGGGGCTGGTCAGCCCCAGCATTTT. This encodes CASSPQEGAGQPQHF.

V gene TRBV5-4 combines with J gene TRBJ1-1; D might be TRBD1 (5 bases). V was cut by 2 bases and J by 5 bases, with 10 bases left in between. CDR1 is SGHNT and CDR2 is YYREEE in the germline V gene (reference sequence). The CDR3 totals 13 residues. The CDR3 DNA sequence: TGTGCCAGCAGCTTTAACGGGGGGACTGAAGCTTTCTTT. It encodes CASSFNGGTEAFF.

The CDR3 DNA reads as TGTGCCAGCCCACTAGTGGACGGGGTGGACACCGGGGAGCTGTTTTTT. The encoded protein is CASPLVDGVDTGELFF. The chain uses TRBV6-6 and TRBJ2-2, with D perhaps TRBD2 (5 bases). The germline gives CDR1 MNHNY, CDR2 SVGAGI (reference sequence). This CDR3 contains 16 residues. Trimming removed 8 bases from V and 3 bases from J, with 19 bases in between.

This clone appeared a single time. The chain employs TRBV5-6 and TRBJ2-7, with TRBD1 matching 9 bases. This CDR3 region has 18 residues. J gave up 0 bases and V 0 bases, and 10 bases lay outside the gene matches. CDR1 and CDR2 (germline): SGHDT, YYEEEE. The DNA for the CDR3 is TGTGCCAGCAGCTTGGCTTTGACGGGACAGGGTCCCTCCTACGAGCAGTACTTC. Its protein product is CASSLALTGQGPSYEQYF.

The chain uses TRBV14 and TRBJ1-1; TRBD1 aligns across 7 bases. CDR1 is SGHDN and CDR2 is FVKESK in the germline V gene. Unmatched junction bases numbered 16, after V lost 3 bases and J lost 6 bases. This CDR3 has 17 amino acids. CDR3: CASSQGRTGFLAAEAFF. CDR3 nucleotide sequence: TGTGCCAGCAGCCAGGGGCGGACAGGATTTCTTGCCGCTGAAGCTTTCTTT.

The chain links TRBV9 to TRBJ1-2, with TRBD1 matching 8 bases. The CDR3 contains 14 residues. In germline, CDR1 is SGDLS, CDR2 YYNGEE. V lost 4 bases, J lost 0 bases, and 2 bases stayed unmatched. CDR3 coding DNA: TGTGCCAGCAGCCGGGACAGGCCTAACTATGGCTACACCTTC. This translates into CASSRDRPNYGYTF.

The chain combines TRBV11-2 with TRBJ1-4, with D possibly being TRBD1 (6 bases). Per the germline V gene, CDR1 is SGHAT and CDR2 is FQNNGV. Trimming stripped 6 bases from V and 7 bases from J, with 18 bases between. The CDR3 runs to 15 residues. CDR3 sequence: CASRPLRGQGEKLFF. CDR3 nucleotide sequence: TGTGCCAGCAGGCCGTTAAGGGGACAAGGTGAAAAACTGTTTTTT.

The rearrangement joins TRBV7-8 to TRBJ1-1; the D is unclear. This CDR3 spans 10 amino acids. Germline CDR1 is SGHVS and CDR2 is FQNEAQ. Trimming cost V 8 bases and J 4 bases, with 5 bases left between them. The CDR3: CASRGTEAFF. The CDR3 nucleotides read TGTGCCAGCCGGGGCACTGAAGCTTTCTTT.

The CDR3 DNA is TGTGCCAGCAACGGACAAGGGAACACTGAAGCTTTCTTT. This sequence encodes CASNGQGNTEAFF. The chain joins TRBV2 to TRBJ1-1; the D gene is possibly TRBD1 (5 bases). Trimming removed 7 bases at V and 1 base at J, with 10 bases between. The CDR3 consists of 13 residues. Looked up from germline, CDR1 is SNHLY and CDR2 is FYNNEI.

This clone showed up just once. This chain connects TRBV27 to TRBJ2-5; TRBD1 might be the D (5 bases). The CDR3 loop spans 15 amino acids. Germline CDR1 is MNHEY and CDR2 is SMNVEV (reference sequence). V lost 4 bases and J 2 bases, leaving 14 bases between the germline ends. As DNA, the CDR3 is TGTGCCAGCAGTTCCCGACAGAAATATCAAGAGACCCAGTACTTC. Residues: CASSSRQKYQETQYF.

J is TRBJ1-5 and V is TRBV6-1; possibly TRBD1 for D (5 bases). V was trimmed by 1 base and J by 6 bases, leaving 16 bases between them. The CDR3 is 16 amino acids. Germline V CDR1 and CDR2: MNHNS, SASEGT. CDR3 sequence: CASSEGLGGAPQPQHF. Written as DNA, the CDR3 is TGTGCCAGCAGTGAAGGATTGGGCGGGGCCCCTCAGCCCCAGCATTTT.

The chain links TRBV10-1 to TRBJ1-1; D is unclear. Germline CDR1 WNHNN, CDR2 SYGVQD (reference sequence). The CDR3 runs 12 residues. The germline V and J ends were trimmed by 3 bases and 4 bases, with 6 bases remaining between them. The CDR3 nucleotides read TGCGCCAGCAGTGATTGGAGCACTGAAGCTTTCTTT. It specifies CASSDWSTEAFF.